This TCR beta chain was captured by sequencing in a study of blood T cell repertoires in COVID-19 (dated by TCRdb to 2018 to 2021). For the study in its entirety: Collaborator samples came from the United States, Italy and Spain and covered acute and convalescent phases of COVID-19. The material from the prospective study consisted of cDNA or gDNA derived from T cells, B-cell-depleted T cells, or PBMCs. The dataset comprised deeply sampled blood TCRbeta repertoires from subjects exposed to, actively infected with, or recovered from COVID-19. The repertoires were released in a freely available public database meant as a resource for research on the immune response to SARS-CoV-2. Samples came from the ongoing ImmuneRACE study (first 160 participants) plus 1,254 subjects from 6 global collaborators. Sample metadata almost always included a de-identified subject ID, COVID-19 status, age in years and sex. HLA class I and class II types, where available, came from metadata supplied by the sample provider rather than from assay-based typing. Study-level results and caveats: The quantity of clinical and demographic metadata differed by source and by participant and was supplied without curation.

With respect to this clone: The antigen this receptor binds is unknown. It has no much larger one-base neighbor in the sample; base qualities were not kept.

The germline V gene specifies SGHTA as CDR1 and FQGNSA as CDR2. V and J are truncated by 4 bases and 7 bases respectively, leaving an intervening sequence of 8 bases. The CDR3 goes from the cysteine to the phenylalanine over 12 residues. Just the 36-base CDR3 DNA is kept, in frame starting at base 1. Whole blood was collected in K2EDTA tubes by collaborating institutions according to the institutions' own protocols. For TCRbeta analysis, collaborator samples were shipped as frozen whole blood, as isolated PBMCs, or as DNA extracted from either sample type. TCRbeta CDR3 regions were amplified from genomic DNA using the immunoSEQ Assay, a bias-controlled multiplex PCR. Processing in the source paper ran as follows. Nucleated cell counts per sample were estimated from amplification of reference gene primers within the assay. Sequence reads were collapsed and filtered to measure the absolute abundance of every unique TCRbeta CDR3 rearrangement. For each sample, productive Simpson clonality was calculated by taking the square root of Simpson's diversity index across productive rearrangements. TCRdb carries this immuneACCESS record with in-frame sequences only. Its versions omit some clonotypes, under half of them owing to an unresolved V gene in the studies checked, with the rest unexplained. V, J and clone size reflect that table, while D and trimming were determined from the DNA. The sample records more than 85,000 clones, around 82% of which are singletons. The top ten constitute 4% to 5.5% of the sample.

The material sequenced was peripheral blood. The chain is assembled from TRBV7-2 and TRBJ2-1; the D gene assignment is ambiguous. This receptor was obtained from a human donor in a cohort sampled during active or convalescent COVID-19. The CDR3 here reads CASSSTGNEQFF. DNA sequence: TGTGCCAGCAGCTCGACTGGGAATGAGCAGTTCTTC.